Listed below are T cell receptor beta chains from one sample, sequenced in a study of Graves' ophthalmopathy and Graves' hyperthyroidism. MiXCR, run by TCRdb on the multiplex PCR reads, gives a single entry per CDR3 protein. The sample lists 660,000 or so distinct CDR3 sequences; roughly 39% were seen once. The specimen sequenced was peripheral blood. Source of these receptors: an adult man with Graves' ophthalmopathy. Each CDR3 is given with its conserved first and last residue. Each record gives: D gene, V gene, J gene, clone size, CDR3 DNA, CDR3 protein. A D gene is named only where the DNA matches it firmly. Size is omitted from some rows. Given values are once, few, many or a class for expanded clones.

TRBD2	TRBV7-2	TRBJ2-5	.	TGTGCCAGCTCAGCGACTAGCGGAGGGATAGAGACCCAGTACTTC	CASSATSGGIETQYF
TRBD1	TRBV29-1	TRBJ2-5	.	TGCAGCGTGGGACAGGGCTATGGGGAGACCCAGTACTTC	CSVGQGYGETQYF
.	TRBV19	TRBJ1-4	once	TGTGCCAGTACCATGGCCGGGGCAGGGGACGTAAAACTGTTTTTT	CASTMAGAGDVKLFF
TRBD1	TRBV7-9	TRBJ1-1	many	TGTGCCAGCAGCCAGATCCGGGACAGGGGTGGTGAAGCTTTCTTT	CASSQIRDRGGEAFF
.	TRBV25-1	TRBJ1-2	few	TGTGCCAGCAGTAACCCTGAGGGAAGTGGCTATGGCTACACCTTC	CASSNPEGSGYGYTF
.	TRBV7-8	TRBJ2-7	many	TGTGCCAGCAGCTTAGCGTACGGGAACGAGCAGTACTTC	CASSLAYGNEQYF
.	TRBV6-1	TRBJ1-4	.	TGTGCCAGCAGTGAAGAGTTTATGGATACTAATGAAAAACTGTTTTTT	CASSEEFMDTNEKLFF
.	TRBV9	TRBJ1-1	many	TGTGCCAGCAGCGTAGACGGGGACACTGAAGCTTTCTTT	CASSVDGDTEAFF
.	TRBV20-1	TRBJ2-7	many	TGCAGTGCTAGAGAGGGCCGAGCCTACGAGCAGTACTTC	CSAREGRAYEQYF
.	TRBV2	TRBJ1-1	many	TGTGCCAGTAACAGGGAAATGAACACTGAAGCTTTCTTT	CASNREMNTEAFF
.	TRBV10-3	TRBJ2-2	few	TGTGCCAGCAGTGAATGGTGGGTCACCGGGGAGCTGTTTTTT	CASSEWWVTGELFF
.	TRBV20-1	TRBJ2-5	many	TGCAGTGCTAAAAACACGTACCAAGAGACCCAGTACTTC	CSAKNTYQETQYF
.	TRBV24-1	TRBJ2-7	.	TGTGCCACCAGTGATGATGGGCGGGGAGTCTACGAGCAGTACTTC	CATSDDGRGVYEQYF
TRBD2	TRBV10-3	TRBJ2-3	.	TGTGCCATCACTAGCGGGACTAGCACAGATACGCAGTATTTT	CAITSGTSTDTQYF
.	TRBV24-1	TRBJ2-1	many	TGTGCCACCAGCTCCAGCTACAATGAGCAGTTCTTC	CATSSSYNEQFF
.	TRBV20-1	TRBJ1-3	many	TGCAGTGCCCGCGAAGGACAGACTGGAAACACCATATATTTT	CSAREGQTGNTIYF
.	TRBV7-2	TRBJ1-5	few	TGTGCCAGCAGCTTTTTATTGTCGACAGGAGATAATCAGCCCCAGCATTTT	CASSFLLSTGDNQPQHF
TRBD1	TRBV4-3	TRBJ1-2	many	TGCGCCAGCAGCCATCAACAGGGGACAGGAGGCTACACCTTC	CASSHQQGTGGYTF
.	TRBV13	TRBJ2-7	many	TGTGCCAGCAGCTCCGACTTGAAGGGGAGCTCCTACGAGCAGTACTTC	CASSSDLKGSSYEQYF
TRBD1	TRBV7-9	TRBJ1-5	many	TGTGCCAGCAGCGGACAGGGGGGGTATCAGCCCCAGCATTTT	CASSGQGGYQPQHF
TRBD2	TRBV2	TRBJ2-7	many	TGTGCCAGCAGGGAACTAGCGTGGAGGGCAGACGAGCAGTACTTC	CASRELAWRADEQYF
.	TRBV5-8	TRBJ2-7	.	TGTGCCAGCAGCTCCGAGATGAAGGCGGGGCACGAGCAGTACTTC	CASSSEMKAGHEQYF
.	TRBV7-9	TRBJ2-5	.	TGTGCCAGCAGCACCCGGCCGGGATTCCAAGAGACCCAGTACTTC	CASSTRPGFQETQYF
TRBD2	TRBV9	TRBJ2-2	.	TGTGCCAGCAGCGCGCGCGGGACTAGTCATACCGGGAAGCTGTTTTTT	CASSARGTSHTGKLFF
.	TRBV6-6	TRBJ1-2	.	TGTGCCAGCAGTTCTAGGGGCTCTAACTATGGCTACACCTTC	CASSSRGSNYGYTF
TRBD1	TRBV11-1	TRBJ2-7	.	TGTGCCAGCAGCTCCTTCCAGGGACAGTGCATTTTC	CASSSFQGQCIF
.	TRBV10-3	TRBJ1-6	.	TGTGCCATCAGTGAGGATAAGGATTCACCCCTCCACTTT	CAISEDKDSPLHF
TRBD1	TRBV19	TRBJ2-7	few	TGTGCCAGTAGTATAGATACGGGACAGTCGTTCTCCTACGAGCAGTACTTC	CASSIDTGQSFSYEQYF
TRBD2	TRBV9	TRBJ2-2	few	TGTGCCAGCAGCTTAGAAAGTCAGACTAGCGGGGGGGCCGGGGAGCTGTTTTTT	CASSLESQTSGGAGELFF
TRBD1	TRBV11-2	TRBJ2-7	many	TGTGCCAGCAGCCAGAACAGGGGACCCCTCTACGAGCAGTACTTC	CASSQNRGPLYEQYF
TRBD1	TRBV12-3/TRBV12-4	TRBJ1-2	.	TGTGCCAGCAGACCCCAGACAGGGTTCGTGTTTGGCTACACCTTC	CASRPQTGFVFGYTF
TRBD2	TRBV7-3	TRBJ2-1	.	TGTGCCAGCAGCTTACGCCCTCCGGGACTAGGATTGGGTGAGCAGTTCTTC	CASSLRPPGLGLGEQFF
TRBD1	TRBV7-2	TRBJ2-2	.	TGTGCCAGCCTAGGACAGGGTGACACCGGGGAGCTGTTTTTT	CASLGQGDTGELFF
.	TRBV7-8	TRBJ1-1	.	TGTGCCAGCCACCGGGTAGGGAACACTGAAGCTTTCTTT	CASHRVGNTEAFF
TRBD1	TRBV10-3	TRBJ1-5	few	TGTGCCAGCAGTGAACGTAACCGGGACAGGGGACGCAATCAGCCCCAGCATTTT	CASSERNRDRGRNQPQHF
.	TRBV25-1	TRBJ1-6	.	TGTGCCAGCCTAGCTCCGAGTGCTAATTCACCCCTCCACTTT	CASLAPSANSPLHF
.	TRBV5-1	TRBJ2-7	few	TGCGCCAGCAGCTTCCAGCCCTACGAGCAGTACTTC	CASSFQPYEQYF
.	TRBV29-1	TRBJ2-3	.	TGCAGCGTTATGACTCGCCTAACAGATACGCAGTATTTT	CSVMTRLTDTQYF
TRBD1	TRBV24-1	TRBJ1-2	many	TGTGCCACCAGCCAAACGGGACAGGGGAGCTATGGCTACACCTTC	CATSQTGQGSYGYTF
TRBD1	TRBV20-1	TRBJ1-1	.	TGCAGTGCAACCGGGACAGGGAATGAAGCTTTCTTT	CSATGTGNEAFF
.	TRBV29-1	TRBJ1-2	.	TGCAGCTATAAGGGGGGCCATGGCTACACCTTC	CSYKGGHGYTF
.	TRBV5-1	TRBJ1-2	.	TGCGCCAGCAGCCAACGGGCCGACAAATCCCGTGGCTACACCTTC	CASSQRADKSRGYTF
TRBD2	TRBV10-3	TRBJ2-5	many	TGTGCCATCAGGACTAGCGACCAAGAGACCCAGTACTTC	CAIRTSDQETQYF
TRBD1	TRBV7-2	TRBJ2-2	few	TGTGCCAGCAGCCCCAAACCTACAGGGGAGAGGACCGGGGAGCTGTTTTTT	CASSPKPTGERTGELFF
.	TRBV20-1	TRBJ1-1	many	TGCAGTGCTAGAGGAACACAGGACAGCGTGTTTTTCTTT	CSARGTQDSVFFF
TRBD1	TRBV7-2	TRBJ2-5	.	TGTGCCAGCAGCATCTACCGGGACAGGGGCGGAGAGACCCAGTACTTC	CASSIYRDRGGETQYF
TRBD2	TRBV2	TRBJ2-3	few	TGTGCCAGCAGTGAATTTAGCGGGCGCACAGATACGCAGTATTTT	CASSEFSGRTDTQYF
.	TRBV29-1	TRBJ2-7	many	TGCAGCGTTGAAGCAGGGAAGCACTACGAGCAGTACTTC	CSVEAGKHYEQYF